Listed here are 8 T cell receptor beta chains from one sample, sequenced in a study of CXCR3-negative and CXCR3-positive naive CD8 T cells. General study findings and limits: CXCR3-expressing naive cells carried TRB CDR3s more hydrophobic than those of CXCR3-negative naive cells.

These TCRs are of unknown antigen specificity. The libraries of TRB cDNA were constructed through 5' RACE using UMI labels. TCRdb re-called the 5' RACE reads; one entry per CDR3 protein, DNA not given. The repertoire shows about 120,000 distinct CDR3 sequences; the top ten hold roughly 0.35%. The sample was naive CXCR3+ CD8+ T cells from blood. Documented subset: CD45RO-CCR7+CD27+CD95- naive CD8+ T cells expressing CXCR3 (TNR3+). These receptors originate from a human donor in good health. Some clones in this sample may be carry-over from other donors' samples.

The J gene is TRBJ2-2, the V gene TRBV5-4. Germline CDR1 is SGHNT and CDR2 is YYREEE (reference sequence). The CDR3 loop spans 14 amino acids. CDR3 region: CASSIWLNTGELFF.

The rearrangement joins TRBV27 to TRBJ2-7. Looked up from germline, CDR1 is MNHEY and CDR2 is SMNVEV (reference sequence). The CDR3 length is 13 residues. Here the CDR3 reads CASSVGSSYGQYF.

The V and J genes are TRBV20-1 and TRBJ1-1; TCRdb proposes TRBD1, but this gene call is untestable without DNA. Germline CDR1 reads DFQATT; CDR2 reads SNEGSKA (reference sequence). This CDR3 has 18 residues. The CDR3 reads CSARDLWSGGSMNTEAFF.

This chain joins TRBV28 and TRBJ1-5; the TRBD1 assignment by TCRdb is unverifiable without DNA. The germline V gene has CDR1 MDHEN and CDR2 SYDVKM. The CDR3 loop spans 14 amino acids. The CDR3 is CASSLISGGQPQHF.

J is TRBJ2-2 and V is TRBV6-5; TCRdb's assignment of TRBD1 cannot be checked, as there is no DNA. Germline CDR1 MNHEY, CDR2 SVGAGI. The CDR3 loop spans 15 amino acids. The CDR3 protein is CASSYTRGPTGELFF.

The V call is TRBV10-3, the J call TRBJ2-7; TCRdb's assignment of TRBD1 cannot be checked, as there is no DNA. The germline V gene encodes CDR1 ENHRY and CDR2 SYGVKD. The CDR3 length is 13 residues. CDR3 sequence reads: CATQGDPSYEQYF.

This rearrangement joins TRBV29-1 to TRBJ2-7. Germline V gene lookup returns CDR1 SQVTM and CDR2 ANQGSEA. The CDR3 has 11 residues. The CDR3 loop reads CSVGSSYEQYF.

This sequence joins TRBV5-1 and TRBJ2-7; TCRdb gives TRBD2 as the D gene, but with no DNA this cannot be confirmed. The CDR3 is made up of 17 amino acids. Germline CDR1 reads SGHRS; CDR2 reads YFSETQ. CDR3 in amino acids: CASSLAPPGLAAYEQYF.